This T cell receptor (beta chain) was captured by sequencing in a study of blood T cell repertoires in COVID-19. Study information: Collection of acute and convalescent COVID-19 samples took place in the United States, Italy and Spain. Sources were T cells, B-cell-depleted T cells, or PBMCs; the material itself was cDNA or gDNA.

This clone occurred a few times. Other DNA sequences in the sample encode the same CDR3. Under the authors' procedure: From reference gene primer amplification, estimates of nucleated cell counts were derived. Data came from immunoSEQ multiplex PCR; TCRdb stores just in-frame clones and leaves some out. V, J and clone size are those of that table, while D and trimming were read from the DNA. Of fewer than 85,000 clones in the sample, 70% to 85% are singletons; the top ten hold 26%. In germline, CDR1 is SGHRS, CDR2 YFSETQ. The CDR3 loop spans 15 amino acids. V was clipped by 4 bases and J by 1 base, with 12 bases between them.

The V gene is TRBV5-1, the J gene TRBJ2-1, with D possibly TRBD2 on 6 matching bases. The sequenced material came from peripheral blood. The sequence was collected from a man in his 60s with active or convalescent COVID-19. The CDR3 DNA reads as TGCGCCAGCAGCCCCGGGACTCCGTCCTACAATGAGCAGTTCTTC. Translation gives CASSPGTPSYNEQFF.